The present entry profiles one T cell receptor beta chain with its context. How the authors handled the data: Estimates of nucleated cell counts were drawn from the amplification of reference gene primers. Produced via immunoSEQ multiplex PCR; TCRdb's table is partial and in-frame only. That table furnishes V, J and clone size, whereas the DNA furnished D and trimming. The sample lists approximately 94,000 clones; about 80% were seen once. The sample originates from a study of blood T cell repertoires in COVID-19. Study-wide background: Italy, Spain and the United States were the sources of the convalescent and acute COVID-19 samples.

The receptor comes from a woman in her 70s with acute or convalescent COVID-19. Sequenced material: peripheral blood.

The CDR3: CASRTTGGGGYEQYF. The CDR3, as DNA: TGTGCCAGTAGAACTACAGGGGGCGGCGGCTACGAGCAGTACTTC. The gene calls are TRBV19 and TRBJ2-7, with 9 bases identical to TRBD1. The CDR3 totals 15 residues. The V and J ends lost 6 bases and 3 bases, in that order; junction bases with no gene match: 9. Germline loops: CDR1 LNHDA, CDR2 SQIVND (reference sequence).